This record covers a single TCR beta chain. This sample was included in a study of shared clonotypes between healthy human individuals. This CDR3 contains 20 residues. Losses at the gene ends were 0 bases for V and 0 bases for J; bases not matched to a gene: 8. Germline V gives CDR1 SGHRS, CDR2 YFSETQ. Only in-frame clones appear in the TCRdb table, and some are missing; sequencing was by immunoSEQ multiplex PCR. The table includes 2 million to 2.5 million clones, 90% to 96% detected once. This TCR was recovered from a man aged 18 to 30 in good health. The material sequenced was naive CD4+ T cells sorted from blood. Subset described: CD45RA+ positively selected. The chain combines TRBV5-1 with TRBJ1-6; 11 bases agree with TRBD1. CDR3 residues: CASSLALGTGGSSYNSPLHF. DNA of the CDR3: TGCGCCAGCAGCTTGGCCCTTGGGACAGGGGGAAGCTCCTATAATTCACCCCTCCACTTT.